This TCR beta chain was found in a study of T cells in Graves' hyperthyroidism and ophthalmopathy. Individuals with ophthalmopathy presented a Clinical Activity Score of at least 3, a NOSPECS grade of at least 4 and a duration under 3 months. Clinicians diagnosed patients from clinical symptoms, serum thyroxine and TRAb, thyroid ultrasound and orbital computed tomography. There are 17 residues in the CDR3. The trim removed 5 bases at V and 4 bases at J, leaving 16 bases unmatched. Germline V gene sequence: CDR1 SGHTA, CDR2 FQGTGA. Study-wide points: Through a model of 13 V-J features, ophthalmopathy was separated from stable hyperthyroidism. The majority of expanded thyroid clonotypes above 0.001 also appeared in blood.

The CDR3 regions of TCR beta were amplified from RNA transcripts. Using the HTBI primer set, a first-round RT-PCR was run on the TCR CDR3. Each CDR3 protein is one row after TCRdb ran MiXCR on the multiplex PCR reads. This table holds fewer than 650,000 distinct CDR3 sequences, approximately 15% found once. This clonotype was observed many times. Its antigen is not identified. Sequencing used blood. This TCR was recovered from a woman under 30 with Graves' ophthalmopathy. The chain has TRBV7-3 and TRBJ2-7, with TRBD2 matching over 8 bases. CDR3 loop: CASSPSGLALYTYEQYF. The DNA of the CDR3 is TGTGCCAGCAGCCCCAGTGGACTAGCCCTATACACATACGAGCAGTACTTC.